This T cell receptor beta chain was obtained from a study of cytomegalovirus exposure and HLA in healthy donors. Across the whole study: One earlier analysis, a look at roughly 170 million T cells, found 117 million unique TCR beta sequences. Overall study findings and caveats: In a later analysis, approximately 15,000 TCR beta sequences were associated with HLA alleles at 0.05 false discovery rate. A link between a missense DCLRE1C variant and TCR beta V- and J-gene trimming emerged from a later analysis.

Looked up from germline, CDR1 is SEHNR and CDR2 is FQNEAQ (reference sequence). V lost 1 base and J 2 bases, leaving 11 bases between the germline ends. The CDR3 totals 15 residues. PCR involved 60 Vbeta and 13 Jbeta primers. The assay was immunoSEQ multiplex PCR, and TCRdb's table has in-frame clones only and misses some. The table shows some 93,000 clones, with 70% to 85% occurring only once. Donors likely had unrecorded immune exposures despite being nominally healthy when sampled. Worth noting for this clone: Its antigen is not known.

This chain links TRBV7-9 with TRBJ2-5, with TRBD1 as a possible D gene (6 bases). The material sequenced was PBMCs. The sequence derives from a man in his fifties in good health and CMV-seronegative. The CDR3 DNA is TGTGCCAGCAGCTTAGGTGACAGGTTACAAGAGACCCAGTACTTC. Translated: CASSLGDRLQETQYF.